Listed below are T cell receptor beta chains from one sample, sequenced in a study of T cell changes during pregnancy in multiple sclerosis. Measured with immunoSEQ multiplex PCR; TCRdb has only the in-frame clones, and not every one. This table holds about 84,000 clones, 85% to 95% found once. The starting material was peripheral blood, obtained in the third trimester of pregnancy. These receptor sequences come from a female donor with multiple sclerosis, enrolled in a pregnancy study. Both conserved end residues are part of each CDR3. The order of the fields is J gene, D gene, V gene, clone size, CDR3 DNA, CDR3 protein. The D gene is left open where the match is weak. Rows give clone size only sometimes, using once, few, many, or a class for an expanded clone.

J gene: TRBJ2-7
D gene: -
V gene: TRBV6-6
clone size: -
CDR3 DNA: TGTGCCAGCAACGATGGACTGAGTGAGCAGTACTTC
CDR3 protein: CASNDGLSEQYF

J gene: TRBJ1-4
D gene: -
V gene: TRBV9
clone size: -
CDR3 DNA: TGTGCCAGCAGCGTACTGGCAGCTAATGAAAAACTGTTTTTT
CDR3 protein: CASSVLAANEKLFF

J gene: TRBJ2-7
D gene: -
V gene: TRBV6-5
clone size: -
CDR3 DNA: TGTGCCAGCAGTTACTCGGGTGGGGGCAACGAGCAGTACTTC
CDR3 protein: CASSYSGGGNEQYF

J gene: TRBJ2-7
D gene: -
V gene: TRBV7-9
clone size: -
CDR3 DNA: TGTGCCAGCAGCCCGACAGCCTCCTACGAGCAGTACTTC
CDR3 protein: CASSPTASYEQYF

J gene: TRBJ1-6
D gene: -
V gene: TRBV19
clone size: -
CDR3 DNA: TGTGCCAGTAGGGGAGGGGTGAATTCACCCCTCCACTTT
CDR3 protein: CASRGGVNSPLHF

J gene: TRBJ2-1
D gene: TRBD1
V gene: TRBV6-6
clone size: few
CDR3 DNA: TGTGCCAGCAGGCCGGGACAGGGGTTCAATGAGCAGTTCTTC
CDR3 protein: CASRPGQGFNEQFF

J gene: TRBJ2-5
D gene: -
V gene: TRBV7-9
clone size: -
CDR3 DNA: TGTGCCAGCAGCGGGGGGAGTCAAGAGACCCAGTACTTC
CDR3 protein: CASSGGSQETQYF

J gene: TRBJ2-5
D gene: -
V gene: TRBV2
clone size: -
CDR3 DNA: TGTGCCAGCAGTGAAGCGCTCGGGCGGGACCAAGAGACCCAGTACTTC
CDR3 protein: CASSEALGRDQETQYF

J gene: TRBJ1-5
D gene: -
V gene: TRBV4-2
clone size: -
CDR3 DNA: TGTGCCAGCAGCCAAGATGAAGGGGGGGTTCAGCCCCAGCATTTT
CDR3 protein: CASSQDEGGVQPQHF

J gene: TRBJ1-4
D gene: TRBD1
V gene: TRBV5-4
clone size: -
CDR3 DNA: TGTGCCAGCAGCTTGAGGGGGCCTACTAATGAAAAACTGTTTTTT
CDR3 protein: CASSLRGPTNEKLFF

J gene: TRBJ2-1
D gene: TRBD2
V gene: TRBV9
clone size: once
CDR3 DNA: TGTGCCAGCAGCGTAGTCCCGAGCGGGAGCTCCTACAATGAGCAGTTCTTC
CDR3 protein: CASSVVPSGSSYNEQFF

J gene: TRBJ1-2
D gene: TRBD1
V gene: TRBV6-1
clone size: -
CDR3 DNA: TGTGCCAGCACTAGACAGGGAGGCTATGGCTACACCTTC
CDR3 protein: CASTRQGGYGYTF

J gene: TRBJ2-7
D gene: TRBD1
V gene: TRBV5-6
clone size: -
CDR3 DNA: TGTGCCAGCAGCCCGCGTATTAGGGGACAGGGTTACGAGCAGTACTTC
CDR3 protein: CASSPRIRGQGYEQYF

J gene: TRBJ1-2
D gene: -
V gene: TRBV18
clone size: -
CDR3 DNA: TGTGCCAGCTCACCAGGCGGGGGGCTTGGGGGCTACACCTTC
CDR3 protein: CASSPGGGLGGYTF

J gene: TRBJ1-2
D gene: TRBD1
V gene: TRBV6-5
clone size: -
CDR3 DNA: TGTGCCAGCAGTTATCCTCCAGACAGGGGTGGGGGCTACACCTTC
CDR3 protein: CASSYPPDRGGGYTF

J gene: TRBJ1-2
D gene: -
V gene: TRBV5-4
clone size: -
CDR3 DNA: TGTGCCAGCTCCCCTCCGGGGGACTGGGTGGGCTACACCTTC
CDR3 protein: CASSPPGDWVGYTF

J gene: TRBJ2-7
D gene: -
V gene: TRBV28
clone size: -
CDR3 DNA: TGTGCCAGCAGACCCGACAGGAATTCCCCCTACGAGCAGTACTTC
CDR3 protein: CASRPDRNSPYEQYF

J gene: TRBJ2-1
D gene: TRBD2
V gene: TRBV7-2
clone size: -
CDR3 DNA: TGTGCCAGCAGCGTCAGTAGCGGGGGGTCCAATGAGCAGTTCTTC
CDR3 protein: CASSVSSGGSNEQFF

J gene: TRBJ1-6
D gene: TRBD1
V gene: TRBV6-1
clone size: -
CDR3 DNA: TGTGCCAGCAGTGAAACTGACAGGGGTGGCCTCCACTTT
CDR3 protein: CASSETDRGGLHF

J gene: TRBJ2-1
D gene: -
V gene: TRBV6-1
clone size: -
CDR3 DNA: TGTGCCAGCAGTACACTACAGGGTCGAGGTGAGCAGTTCTTC
CDR3 protein: CASSTLQGRGEQFF

J gene: TRBJ2-5
D gene: TRBD2
V gene: TRBV5-4
clone size: -
CDR3 DNA: TGTGCCAGCAGCAAGGGACTAGCGGTCCGGGCGGAGACCCAGTACTTC
CDR3 protein: CASSKGLAVRAETQYF

J gene: TRBJ1-6
D gene: -
V gene: TRBV29-1
clone size: once
CDR3 DNA: TGCAGCGTAGGATGGGGGGAGAATTCACCCCTCCACTTT
CDR3 protein: CSVGWGENSPLHF

J gene: TRBJ2-7
D gene: TRBD1
V gene: TRBV7-2
clone size: -
CDR3 DNA: TGTGCCAGCAGCTTAGTCTCTGGGCAGAGACAGGGGTTCTCCTACGAGCAGTACTTC
CDR3 protein: CASSLVSGQRQGFSYEQYF

J gene: TRBJ1-1
D gene: TRBD1
V gene: TRBV6-5
clone size: once
CDR3 DNA: TGTGCCAGCAGTCCGGGACAGGGAAGAATACCTGAAGCTTTCTTT
CDR3 protein: CASSPGQGRIPEAFF

J gene: TRBJ2-3
D gene: -
V gene: TRBV2
clone size: -
CDR3 DNA: TGTGCCAGCTCAGGGCAATTACATCCGGATACGCAGTATTTT
CDR3 protein: CASSGQLHPDTQYF

J gene: TRBJ2-1
D gene: TRBD2
V gene: TRBV13
clone size: -
CDR3 DNA: TGTGCCAGCAGCTTAGAGTGGCGGGGGGGCTACAATGAGCAGTTCTTC
CDR3 protein: CASSLEWRGGYNEQFF

J gene: TRBJ2-5
D gene: TRBD2
V gene: TRBV5-6
clone size: -
CDR3 DNA: TGTGCCAGCAGCTTGGGACTAGCGGGGGGGCTGGATTATGGAGAGACCCAGTACTTC
CDR3 protein: CASSLGLAGGLDYGETQYF

J gene: TRBJ2-1
D gene: -
V gene: TRBV11-1
clone size: -
CDR3 DNA: TGTGCCAGCAGCTTAATTGGGGGAGGTGAGCAGTTCTTC
CDR3 protein: CASSLIGGGEQFF

J gene: TRBJ1-1
D gene: TRBD1
V gene: TRBV7-3
clone size: -
CDR3 DNA: TGTGCCAGCAGCTCCGGGACAGCTGAAGCTTTCTTT
CDR3 protein: CASSSGTAEAFF

J gene: TRBJ2-7
D gene: TRBD2
V gene: TRBV5-6
clone size: -
CDR3 DNA: TGTGCCAGCAGCTTGGCGCTAGCGGGGGCCCTCTTCGAGCAGTACTTC
CDR3 protein: CASSLALAGALFEQYF

J gene: TRBJ2-2
D gene: -
V gene: TRBV6-6
clone size: once
CDR3 DNA: TGTGCCAGCAGTTACGGGGGCCCGGGGGAGCTGTTTTTT
CDR3 protein: CASSYGGPGELFF

J gene: TRBJ2-7
D gene: -
V gene: TRBV25-1
clone size: -
CDR3 DNA: TGTGCCAGCAGTGATACAGGGCTTCCCTCCTACGAGCAGTACTTC
CDR3 protein: CASSDTGLPSYEQYF

J gene: TRBJ2-3
D gene: -
V gene: TRBV27
clone size: -
CDR3 DNA: TGTGCCAGCAGGCCCCCAGGCGGGCTAGTCAGGGATACGCAGTATTTT
CDR3 protein: CASRPPGGLVRDTQYF

J gene: TRBJ2-3
D gene: -
V gene: TRBV5-6
clone size: -
CDR3 DNA: TGTGCCAGCAGCTTGGGGCGAACGACGGGGGATACGCAGTATTTT
CDR3 protein: CASSLGRTTGDTQYF

J gene: TRBJ2-5
D gene: TRBD2
V gene: TRBV7-3
clone size: -
CDR3 DNA: TGTGCCAGCAGCCCCGGGGGGGCCGAGACCCAGTACTTC
CDR3 protein: CASSPGGAETQYF

J gene: TRBJ2-2
D gene: TRBD2
V gene: TRBV4-2
clone size: -
CDR3 DNA: TGTGCCAGCAGCGAGCGGGGGCCGGGCGGGGAGCTGTTTTTT
CDR3 protein: CASSERGPGGELFF

J gene: TRBJ2-6
D gene: -
V gene: TRBV6-6
clone size: -
CDR3 DNA: TGTGCCAGCAGTTACGTCGGCTCTGGGGCCAACGTCCTGACTTTC
CDR3 protein: CASSYVGSGANVLTF

J gene: TRBJ1-1
D gene: TRBD1
V gene: TRBV27
clone size: -
CDR3 DNA: TGTGCCAGCAGTACAGGGACAGTCACTGAAGCTTTCTTT
CDR3 protein: CASSTGTVTEAFF

J gene: TRBJ1-5
D gene: -
V gene: TRBV15
clone size: -
CDR3 DNA: TGTGCCACCAGCAGAGAGTTCGATCAGCCCCAGCATTTT
CDR3 protein: CATSREFDQPQHF

J gene: TRBJ1-1
D gene: TRBD1
V gene: TRBV5-4
clone size: -
CDR3 DNA: TGTGCCAGCAGCCGAATAGGACAGGTTATGACTGAAGCTTTCTTT
CDR3 protein: CASSRIGQVMTEAFF

J gene: TRBJ2-3
D gene: TRBD2
V gene: TRBV6-5
clone size: -
CDR3 DNA: TGTGCCAGCAGTTACGCCGGACTAGCGGGCACAGATACGCAGTATTTT
CDR3 protein: CASSYAGLAGTDTQYF

J gene: TRBJ2-2
D gene: TRBD1
V gene: TRBV19
clone size: -
CDR3 DNA: TGTGCCAGTAGTGCCCAAAGGACAGGGCGCACCGGGGAGCTGTTTTTT
CDR3 protein: CASSAQRTGRTGELFF

J gene: TRBJ1-2
D gene: TRBD1
V gene: TRBV6-5
clone size: once
CDR3 DNA: TGTGCCAGCAGTTCAGAAGGCTCGACAGGGGTCGGCTACACCTTC
CDR3 protein: CASSSEGSTGVGYTF

J gene: TRBJ2-3
D gene: -
V gene: TRBV7-2
clone size: -
CDR3 DNA: TGTGCCAGCAGCTGGCGCGGGTGGGTCACAGATACGCAGTATTTT
CDR3 protein: CASSWRGWVTDTQYF

J gene: TRBJ2-2
D gene: TRBD2
V gene: TRBV5-5
clone size: -
CDR3 DNA: TGTGCCAGCAGCTTGCTGATGGCGGGGGCGAACACCGGGGAGCTGTTTTTT
CDR3 protein: CASSLLMAGANTGELFF

J gene: TRBJ1-6
D gene: -
V gene: TRBV19
clone size: -
CDR3 DNA: TGTGCCAGTACCGCACAGGGCTCTAATTCACCCCTCCACTTT
CDR3 protein: CASTAQGSNSPLHF

J gene: TRBJ2-2
D gene: TRBD2
V gene: TRBV5-1
clone size: -
CDR3 DNA: TGCGCCAGCAGCTTCGCGACTAGCTCTTTATCCGGGGAGCTGTTTTTT
CDR3 protein: CASSFATSSLSGELFF

J gene: TRBJ1-2
D gene: -
V gene: TRBV5-4
clone size: -
CDR3 DNA: TGTGCCAGCAGCTTCTGGGGAGGACGAGCTAACTATGGCTACACCTTC
CDR3 protein: CASSFWGGRANYGYTF